This T cell receptor (beta chain) was identified in a study of CD8+CD57+ T cells in acquired aplastic anemia (dated by TCRdb to 2016 to 2019). About the study as a whole: A mean of around 3.3 ug of DNA, ranging from roughly 0.19 to 30 ug, was extracted from sorted CD4+ and CD8+ cells. A CD8+CD57+ expansion meant a frequency higher than the mean frequency seen in healthy subjects.

Patients chosen for sequencing had shown expansion of CD8+CD57+ cells by flow cytometry. Severe acquired aplastic anemia was diagnosed in all patients according to International Study of Aplastic Anemia and Agranulocytosis and Camitta criteria. At the time blood was sampled, none of the patients had received any therapy. The study deep-sequenced TCR repertoires of sorted CD4+ and CD8+ blood T cells from severe aplastic anemia patients and healthy subjects. Patients were enrolled in the USA under clinicaltrials.gov protocols 00001620, 01623167, 00001397, 00071045, 00081523 and 00961064. Ficoll-Paque density gradient centrifugation was used to isolate peripheral blood mononuclear cells. Before DNA was extracted, CD4+ and CD8+ T cells were sorted using either FACS or magnetic beads. Summary of the overall study and its limitations: No significant difference in CD8+ Simpson's diversity was found between patients and healthy controls (P=0.060). Roughly 29 CD8+ CDR3 sequences were found to be shared between patients and controls, but these sequences appeared to be highly expressed in patients and within the immunodominant clones of the patients.

Sequences LNHDA (CDR1) and SQIVND (CDR2) are obtained from the germline V gene (reference sequence). Cut back by 3 bases and 4 bases, the V and J ends lie 15 bases apart. Spanning cysteine to phenylalanine, the CDR3 consists of 15 amino acids. Only the CDR3 DNA stays, 45 bases, in frame from base 1. TCR beta VDJ combination and CDR3 sequence profiling used genomic DNA as the template. An Illumina HiSeq 2000 was used for TCR repertoire sequencing. As for how the authors treated the data: Repertoire assessment relied on Simpson's diversity index, CDR3 size and DJ length profiles, and TRBV/TRBJ rearrangement plots. The most abundant DNA sequence in the deep sequencing data was defined as the immunodominant clone. CDR3 amino acid sequences were screened for sharing across subjects and compared with published repertoires and the VDJdb database. The public reads were run again by TCRdb, first through fastp at Q25 and then through MiXCR, and only productive beta chains were kept. For every CDR3 protein sequence, its rows merge into one entry that carries the most common genes and DNA. These V and J calls derive from TCRdb rather than the authors' analysis. In this sample the table shows roughly 240,000 distinct CDR3 sequences, 47% of which occur a single time. Clones ranked in the top ten supply less than 9% of the sample.

Worth noting for this clonotype: Its binding antigen is unknown. There are no base qualities to consult, and no much larger clone falls within one base.

The V and J genes are TRBV19 and TRBJ1-2; matching of 6 bases hints at TRBD1 as the D gene. This TCR was recovered from a human donor with aplastic anemia. Sequences were obtained from sorted CD4+, CD8+, or CD8+CD57+ T cells (not recorded which) from PBMCs. The CDR3 sequence is CASSIGGGIPYGYTF. The nucleotide sequence reads TGTGCCAGTAGTATTGGAGGGGGGATACCCTATGGCTACACCTTC.